One sample yielded the 10 T cell receptor beta chains listed below, sequenced in a study of blood T cells in healthy people across ages. The authors ran a second PCR of roughly 6 to 12 cycles using a sample-barcoded 5' primer and a J-beta primer mix. TCRdb reprocessed the 5' RACE reads via MiXCR and lists one record per CDR3 protein. The sample lists around 500,000 distinct CDR3 sequences; around 27% were seen once. The same sample was also used in a study of T cells of mothers and their children.

Sequencing was done on a sample of blood. These receptors all come from a boy aged 2 to 10 in good health.

The chain uses TRBV5-1 and TRBJ2-5, with D possibly called TRBD1 or TRBD2 (7 bases each). Germline loops: CDR1 SGHRS, CDR2 YFSETQ. The CDR3 extends over 17 amino acids. Trimming pared 0 bases from V and 1 base from J, leaving 16 bases between. As DNA, the CDR3 is TGCGCCAGCAGCTTGGCAGGGGGAGGGGCCTTCCAAGAGACCCAGTACTTC. It encodes CASSLAGGGAFQETQYF.

The rearrangement uses TRBV6-1 and TRBJ2-2, with TRBD2 matching 9 bases. This CDR3 is 16 amino acids long. V gave up 4 bases and J gave up 2 bases; unmatched junction bases: 5. Germline-derived CDR1 and CDR2 are MNHNS and SASEGT. Here the CDR3 reads CASSARGGGNTGELFF. The CDR3 DNA sequence: TGTGCCAGCAGTGCCCGCGGGGGGGGCAACACCGGGGAGCTGTTTTTT.

As DNA, the CDR3 is TGCAGTGCTAGGAGGCAGGACCCTACAGCCTACGAGCAGTACTTC. Protein sequence: CSARRQDPTAYEQYF. The chain has TRBV20-1 and TRBJ2-5, with no clear D. With the DNA end fitting TRBJ2-7 better, the J assignment may be wrong. The V gene's germline CDR1 is DFQATT and CDR2 SNEGSKA (reference sequence). This CDR3 contains 15 residues.

As to this clonotype: One end of the junction varies from germline; a read error may be responsible. The chain recombines TRBV11-2 with TRBJ2-7; 8 bases are shared with TRBD1. This CDR3 has 15 amino acids. Looked up from germline, CDR1 is SGHAT and CDR2 is FQNNGV. CDR3 nucleotides: TGTGCCAACAGCTTAGCGCAGGGGGCTGGTTACGAGCAGTACTTC. Translated: CANSLAQGAGYEQYF.

The chain joins TRBV9 to TRBJ1-2; D may be TRBD1 (6 bases). The V gene's germline CDR1 is SGDLS and CDR2 YYNGEE. CDR3 length: 15 residues. Trimming stripped 6 bases from V and 3 bases from J, with 18 bases between. Here the CDR3 reads CASTPTGYFDYGYTF. CDR3 coding DNA: TGTGCCAGCACGCCCACAGGGTATTTTGACTATGGCTACACCTTC. Variable domain in full (rest from reference TRBV9 and TRBJ1-2): DSGVTQTPKHLITATGQRVTLRCSPRSGDLSVYWYQQSLDQGLQFLIQYYNGEERAKGNILERFSAQQFPDLHSELNLSSLELGDSALYFCASTPTGYFDYGYTFGSGTRLTVV.

This clonotype was seen a handful of times. The genes are TRBV7-2 and TRBJ1-2; D gene uncertain. The germline V gene has CDR1 SGHTA and CDR2 FQGNSA. V lost 2 bases to trimming and J lost 5 bases, with 15 bases between them. The CDR3 covers 15 residues. Written as DNA, the CDR3 is TGTGCCAGCAGCTTAATCGAGGTAGCAGTTTATGGCTACACCTTC. Its protein product is CASSLIEVAVYGYTF. Filled out from reference TRBV7-2 and TRBJ1-2, the complete variable domain reads GAGVSQSPSNKVTEKGKDVELRCDPISGHTALYWYRQSLGQGLEFLIYFQGNSAPDKSGLPSDRFSAERTGGSVSTLTIQRTQQEDSAVYLCASSLIEVAVYGYTFGSGTRLTVV.

The genes are TRBV20-1 and TRBJ2-3; D gene uncertain. The CDR3 runs 13 residues. Trimming left V 1 base short and J 0 bases short, with 5 bases between. In germline, CDR1 is DFQATT, CDR2 SNEGSKA (reference sequence). CDR3 bases: TGCAGTGCTAGAGGTTTCAGCACAGATACGCAGTATTTT. Protein: CSARGFSTDTQYF.

This clonotype was counted a few times. This chain joins TRBV7-9 and TRBJ2-7; D unresolved. Trimming stripped 5 bases from V and 5 bases from J, with 7 bases between. CDR1 is SEHNR, CDR2 FQNEAQ, per germline (reference sequence). This CDR3 comprises 11 residues. For the CDR3, the DNA is TGTGCCAGCAGCAGAAAGGACGAGCAGTACTTC. Translating gives CASSRKDEQYF.

This clonotype was seen more than once but under ten times. This chain uses TRBV4-1 with TRBJ2-5; possibly TRBD2 for D (5 bases). The DNA end is more similar to TRBJ2-7, so the J call may be wrong. Germline loops: CDR1 MGHRA, CDR2 YSYEKL. This CDR3 region has 15 residues. The CDR3 nucleotides are TGCGCCAGCAGCCAAGACAGGACTGGCCCCTACGAGCAGTACTTC. This encodes CASSQDRTGPYEQYF.

This sequence joins TRBV14 and TRBJ1-1; 12 bases are shared with TRBD1. The ends lost 0 bases at V and 5 bases at J; junction bases unmatched: 7. The CDR3 runs 17 residues. Germline values: CDR1 SGHDN, CDR2 FVKESK. This CDR3 is CASSQDRGQGARTEAFF. In DNA form, the CDR3 reads TGTGCCAGCAGCCAAGATAGGGGACAGGGGGCGAGGACTGAAGCTTTCTTT.